This T cell receptor beta chain emerged from a study of T cell responses to AZD1222 COVID-19 vaccine. Study results and limitations: Close to half of spike-specific TCRs reportedly recognize unmutated variant regions. Spike regions recognized by vaccine-associated CD4 TCRs spanned the protein, led by 160-218 and 743-854. Donors skewed white British and female; clonal diversity was possibly underestimated.

Germline V gene sequence: CDR1 KGHDR, CDR2 SFDVKD. This CDR3 spans 16 amino acids. V lost 0 bases to trimming and J lost 4 bases, with 11 bases between them. Here immunoSEQ multiplex PCR was the method, and the copy in TCRdb shows in-frame clones only, minus some. The sample shows approximately 120,000 clones, about 89% of them seen only once. As regards this clone: Its antigen is currently unknown.

This chain joins TRBV24-1 and TRBJ2-2; D is possibly TRBD1 (6 bases). The TCR originated in an adult in good health. The source material was peripheral blood, sampled on day 0 of AZD1222 vaccination. The CDR3 loop reads CATSDLRGHPTGELFF. CDR3 DNA: TGTGCCACCAGTGATTTGAGGGGACATCCCACCGGGGAGCTGTTTTTT.